This T cell receptor (beta chain) was recorded in a study of T cell responses to AZD1222 COVID-19 vaccine listed by TCRdb under 2021. Regarding the study in general: AZD1222 recipients given second doses at about 4 weeks or at about 12 weeks were pooled, since spike-specific TCR depth and breadth were not found to differ between the two schedules. TCR sequencing was performed for roughly 240 trial participants, of whom some 200 were given two doses of AZD1222 and some 26 were given two doses of MenACWY control vaccine. Trial participants were enrolled into age subgroups of 18-55, 56-69 and 70-plus years, which contained approximately 150, 28 and 58 TCR-sequenced participants, respectively. General findings and caveats noted by the study authors: Most participants were white British and females outnumbered males, and the authors suggested that clonal diversity may have been underestimated. In the small 56-69-year group, the increase in depth fell short of significance, most likely because of low power. Conclusions about previously exposed vaccinees are limited, since just 6 or 7 AZD1222 recipients were seropositive for SARS-CoV-2 at baseline. The vaccine-associated CD4 TCRs covered the entire spike protein, and the dominant responses fell in regions 160-218 and 743-854. Reportedly, close to half of the unique spike-specific TCRs recognized epitopes lying outside the regions that are mutated in the B.1.351 and B.1.1.7 variants. Because no day 14 peak-response samples were available, repertoires were characterized only after the peak T cell response. Spike-specific TCR breadth and depth rose significantly after two AZD1222 doses compared with day 0 and with MenACWY recipients.

CDR3 length: 15 amino acids, cysteine to phenylalanine. The sequence is cut down to CDR3 DNA, 45 bases in frame from base 1. For CDR1 and CDR2, the germline V gene lists SGHNT and YENEEA. Cut back by 5 bases and 5 bases, the V and J ends lie 18 bases apart. The sample's time point label, in plain terms: baseline before first vaccination. Samples from vaccinated people were obtained from the UK trials COV001 and COV002, which included a single-blind randomized controlled phase 2/3 trial of AZD1222 (ChAdOx1 nCoV-19) in healthy adults. For TCRbeta chain sequencing, PBMC samples were collected from trial participants at day 0 and at day 28 after the second dose. As regards this clone: Its antigen specificity is not known. Base qualities are not recorded, but no much larger clone differs from it by a single base.

The CDR3 regions of human TCRbeta chains were subjected to immunosequencing. As for the authors' bioinformatics: Repertoire TCRs were matched against a reference library of SARS-CoV-2-specific TCRs generated with the MIRA antigen-specificity platform. Breadth was defined as the fraction of unique TCRs that were SARS-CoV-2-associated, and depth was defined as the fraction of total T cells that were SARS-CoV-2-associated. Using the MIRA data, each spike-specific TCR was assigned both to the spike region to which the TCR was reactive and to a CD4 or CD8 class. Log10-transformed breadth and depth values were compared by one-way ANOVA with Sidak's multiple comparisons tests. This immuneACCESS table, as held by TCRdb, lists in-frame sequences with V and J called but not all clones. Of the missing ones, under half trace to an unresolved V gene in checked studies; the others have no known cause. V, J and clone size reflect that table, while D and trimming were determined from the DNA. Recorded for this sample are approximately 100,000 clones; roughly 91% of them occurred a single time. The ten largest account for 45% to 50% of the sample.

Rearrangement joined TRBV11-3 to TRBJ1-1; a weak D assignment points to TRBD1 (5 bases agree). The clonotype comes from an adult in good health. Sequencing was performed on peripheral blood, taken on day 0 of AZD1222 vaccination. The DNA reads as follows: TGTGCCAGCAGCCTAACAGGTAGTGCGGAGACTGAAGCTTTCTTT. Its protein product is CASSLTGSAETEAFF.